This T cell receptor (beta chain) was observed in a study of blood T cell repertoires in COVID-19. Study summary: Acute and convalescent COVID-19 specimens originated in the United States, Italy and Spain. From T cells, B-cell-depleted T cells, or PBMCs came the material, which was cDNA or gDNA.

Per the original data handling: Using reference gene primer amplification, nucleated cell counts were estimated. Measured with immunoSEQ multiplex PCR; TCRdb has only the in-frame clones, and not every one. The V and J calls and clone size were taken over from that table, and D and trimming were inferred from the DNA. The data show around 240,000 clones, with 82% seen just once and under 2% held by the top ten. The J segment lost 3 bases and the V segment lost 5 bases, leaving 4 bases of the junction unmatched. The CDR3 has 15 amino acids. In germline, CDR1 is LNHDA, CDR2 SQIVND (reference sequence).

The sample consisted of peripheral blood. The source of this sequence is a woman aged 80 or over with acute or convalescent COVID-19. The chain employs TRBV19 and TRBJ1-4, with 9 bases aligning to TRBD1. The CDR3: CASSPYRGPNEKLFF. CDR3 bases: TGTGCCAGTAGTCCCTACAGGGGGCCTAATGAAAAACTGTTTTTT. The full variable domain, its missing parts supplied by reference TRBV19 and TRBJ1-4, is DGGITQSPKYLFRKEGQNVTLSCEQNLNHDAMYWYRQDPGQGLRLIYYSQIVNDFQKGDIAEGYSVSREKKESFPLTVTSAQKNPTAFYLCASSPYRGPNEKLFFGSGTQLSVL.